This TCR beta chain was retrieved from a study of regulatory T cells in long-lasting Graves disease. This sample's time point: newly diagnosed GD, antithyroid drugs for less than 3 months. TCR sequences were obtained from RNA taken from PBMCs. Arm-PCR of CDR3 regions with iRepertoire HTBI primers generated TCR beta libraries. TCRdb recomputed calls from the multiplex PCR reads with MiXCR, one row per CDR3 protein. Here the sample spans hundreds of thousands of distinct CDR3 sequences, over 15% being singletons. This clonotype was seen repeatedly, ten times or more. The V gene's germline CDR1 is SNHLY and CDR2 FYNNEI. J gave up 0 bases and V 7 bases, and 4 bases lay outside the gene matches. The CDR3 spans 14 residues. A further study also used this sample, focusing on T cells in Graves' hyperthyroidism and ophthalmopathy.

The material was peripheral blood mononuclear cells (PBMCs), obtained at new diagnosis, from a patient treated with antithyroid drugs. This sequence was found in a man aged 35-49 years with Graves disease. The V gene is TRBV2, the J gene TRBJ1-1; 8 bases match TRBD1. The CDR3 here is CASTGGYVNTEAFF. CDR3 in DNA: TGTGCCAGCACAGGGGGCTACGTGAACACTGAAGCTTTCTTT.